This TCR beta chain was sequenced in a study of T cell responses to AZD1222 COVID-19 vaccine. The study, taken as a whole, reports: Baseline seropositivity characterized only a handful of AZD1222 recipients. Targets within unmutated variant regions were reportedly found for nearly half of spike-specific TCRs.

A word on this clone: The antigen remains undetermined.

Some clones are missing from TCRdb's copy, which holds only in-frame ones; the method was immunoSEQ multiplex PCR. The sample lists over 120,000 clones; around 92% were seen once. Sequenced material: peripheral blood, taken on day 0 of AZD1222 vaccination. The sequence was obtained from an adult in good health.

The CDR3: CASSFTTSGVDTQYF. As DNA, the CDR3 is TGTGCCAGCAGCTTCACGACTAGCGGGGTGGATACGCAGTATTTT. V and J are TRBV9 and TRBJ2-3, with 11 bases lining up with TRBD2. The V and J ends lost 4 bases and 6 bases, in that order; junction bases with no gene match: 7. This CDR3 is built from 15 residues. The germline V gene encodes CDR1 SGDLS and CDR2 YYNGEE.